This T cell receptor beta chain is drawn from a study of OX40 agonist ivuxolimab in advanced cancers. At the level of the study: Three partial responders included one hepatocellular carcinoma patient and two cutaneous melanoma patients.

Only in-frame clones appear in the TCRdb table, and some are missing; sequencing was by immunoSEQ multiplex PCR. The sample shows some 80,000 clones, approximately 84% of them seen only once. Autoimmune disease history or systemic immunosuppression led to patient exclusion. The investigators sampled blood at baseline, at cycle 4 day 1, and at cycle 7 day 1. The CDR3 has 15 amino acids. Per germline, CDR1 SGHDN and CDR2 FVKESK. V lost 2 bases, J lost 4 bases, and 14 bases lay in between. The source material was CD4+ or CD8+ T cells sorted from blood, sampled in a trial of the OX40 agonist ivuxolimab. The chain has TRBV14 and TRBJ1-1; D might be TRBD1 (6 bases). The sequence was obtained from an adult with an advanced solid tumor such as melanoma, head and neck, liver or kidney cancer. The CDR3 sequence is CASSQLTGQSTEAFF. The CDR3, as DNA: TGTGCCAGCAGCCAACTAACGGGACAAAGCACTGAAGCTTTCTTT.